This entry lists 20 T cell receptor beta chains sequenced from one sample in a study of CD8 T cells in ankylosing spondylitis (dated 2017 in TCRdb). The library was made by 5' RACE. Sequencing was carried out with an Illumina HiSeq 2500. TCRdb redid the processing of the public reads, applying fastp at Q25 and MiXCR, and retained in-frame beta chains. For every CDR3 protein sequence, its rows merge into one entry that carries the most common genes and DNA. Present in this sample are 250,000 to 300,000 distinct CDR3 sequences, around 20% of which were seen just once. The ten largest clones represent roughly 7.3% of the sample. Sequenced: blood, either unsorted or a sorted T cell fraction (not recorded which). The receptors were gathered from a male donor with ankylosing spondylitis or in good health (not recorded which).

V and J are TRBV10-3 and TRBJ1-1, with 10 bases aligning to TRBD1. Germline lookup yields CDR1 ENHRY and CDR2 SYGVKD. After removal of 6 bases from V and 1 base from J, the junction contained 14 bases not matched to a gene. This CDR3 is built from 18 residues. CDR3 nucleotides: TGTGCCATCAGAGAAAGACAGGGGGCTCGACAAAGGAACACTGAAGCTTTCTTT. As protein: CAIRERQGARQRNTEAFF.

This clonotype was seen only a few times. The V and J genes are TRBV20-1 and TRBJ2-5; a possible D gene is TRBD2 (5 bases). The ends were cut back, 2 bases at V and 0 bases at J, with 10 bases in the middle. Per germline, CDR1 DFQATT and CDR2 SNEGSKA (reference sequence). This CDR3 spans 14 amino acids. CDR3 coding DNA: TGCAGTGCTAGAAGGTTCGGGGACCAAGAGACCCAGTACTTC. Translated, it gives CSARRFGDQETQYF.

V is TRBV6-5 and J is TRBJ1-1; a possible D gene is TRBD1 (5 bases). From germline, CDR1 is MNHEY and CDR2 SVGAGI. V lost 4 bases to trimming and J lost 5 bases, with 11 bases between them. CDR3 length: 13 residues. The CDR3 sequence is CASSFPGTTEAFF. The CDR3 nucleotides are TGTGCCAGCAGTTTCCCCGGGACGACTGAAGCTTTCTTT.

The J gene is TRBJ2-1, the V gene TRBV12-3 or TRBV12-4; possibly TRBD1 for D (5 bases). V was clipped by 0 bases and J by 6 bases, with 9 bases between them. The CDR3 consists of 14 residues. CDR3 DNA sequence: TGTGCCAGCAGTTTAGCGGAAGGGGCCAATGAGCAGTTCTTC. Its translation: CASSLAEGANEQFF.

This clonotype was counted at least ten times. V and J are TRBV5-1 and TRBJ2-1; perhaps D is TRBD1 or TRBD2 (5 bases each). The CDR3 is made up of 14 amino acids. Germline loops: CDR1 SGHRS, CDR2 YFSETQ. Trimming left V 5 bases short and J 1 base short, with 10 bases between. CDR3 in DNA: TGCGCCAGCAGTGGGGGACGGTCCTACAATGAGCAGTTCTTC. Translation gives CASSGGRSYNEQFF.

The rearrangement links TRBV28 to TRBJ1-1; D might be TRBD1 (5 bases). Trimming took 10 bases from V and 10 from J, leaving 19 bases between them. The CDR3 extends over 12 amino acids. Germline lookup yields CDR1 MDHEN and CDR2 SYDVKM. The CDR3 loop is CATGDRGFRAFF. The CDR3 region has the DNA TGTGCCACCGGGGACCGGGGCTTTCGAGCTTTCTTT.

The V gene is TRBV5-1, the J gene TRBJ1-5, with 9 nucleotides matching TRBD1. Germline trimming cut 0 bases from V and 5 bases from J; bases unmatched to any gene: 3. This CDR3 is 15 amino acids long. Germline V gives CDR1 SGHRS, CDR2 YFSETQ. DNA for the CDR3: TGCGCCAGCAGCTTGGGCGGACAGGGGTATCAGCCCCAGCATTTT. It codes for CASSLGGQGYQPQHF. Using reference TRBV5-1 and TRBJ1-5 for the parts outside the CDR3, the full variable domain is KAGVTQTPRYLIKTRGQQVTLSCSPISGHRSVSWYQQTPGQGLQFLFEYFSETQRNKGNFPGRFSGRQFSNSRSEMNVSTLELGDSALYLCASSLGGQGYQPQHFGDGTRLSIL.

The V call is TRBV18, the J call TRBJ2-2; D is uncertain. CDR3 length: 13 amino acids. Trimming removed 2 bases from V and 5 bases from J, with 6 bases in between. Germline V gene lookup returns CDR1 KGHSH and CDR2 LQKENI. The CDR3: CASSPIGTGELFF. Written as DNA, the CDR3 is TGTGCCAGCTCACCAATTGGGACCGGGGAGCTGTTTTTT. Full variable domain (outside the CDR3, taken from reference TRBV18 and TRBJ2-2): NAGVMQNPRHLVRRRGQEARLRCSPMKGHSHVYWYRQLPEEGLKFMVYLQKENIIDESGMPKERFSAEFPKEGPSILRIQQVVRGDSAAYFCASSPIGTGELFFGEGSRLTVL.

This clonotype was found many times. The CDR3: CASSGHVQGAWANVLTF. In DNA form, the CDR3 reads TGTGCCAGCAGCGGACACGTACAGGGGGCTTGGGCCAACGTCCTGACTTTC. V gene TRBV9 combines with J gene TRBJ2-6; 9 positions match TRBD1. Germline V gene data show CDR1 as SGDLS and CDR2 as YYNGEE. V shed 3 bases and J 5 bases; nucleotides not matched to a gene: 9. The CDR3 runs to 17 residues.

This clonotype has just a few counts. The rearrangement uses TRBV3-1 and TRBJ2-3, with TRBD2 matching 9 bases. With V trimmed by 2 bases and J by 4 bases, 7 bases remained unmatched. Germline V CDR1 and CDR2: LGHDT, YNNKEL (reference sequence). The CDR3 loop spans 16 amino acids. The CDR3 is CASSQRAGGPSDTQYF. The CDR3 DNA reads TGTGCCAGCAGCCAAAGAGCGGGAGGCCCGTCAGATACGCAGTATTTT.

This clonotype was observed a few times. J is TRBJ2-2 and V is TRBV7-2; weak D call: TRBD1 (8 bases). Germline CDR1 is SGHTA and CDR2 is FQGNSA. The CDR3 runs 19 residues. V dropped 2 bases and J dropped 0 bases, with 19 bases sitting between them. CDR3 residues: CASSLSGGQAFSNTGELFF. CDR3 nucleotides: TGTGCCAGCAGCTTATCGGGGGGACAGGCATTTTCGAACACCGGGGAGCTGTTTTTT.

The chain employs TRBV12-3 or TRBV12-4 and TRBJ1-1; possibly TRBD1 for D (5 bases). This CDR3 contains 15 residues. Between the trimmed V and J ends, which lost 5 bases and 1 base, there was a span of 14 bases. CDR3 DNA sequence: TGTGCCAGCAGTCTACCGGGACGATGGAACACTGAAGCTTTCTTT. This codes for CASSLPGRWNTEAFF.

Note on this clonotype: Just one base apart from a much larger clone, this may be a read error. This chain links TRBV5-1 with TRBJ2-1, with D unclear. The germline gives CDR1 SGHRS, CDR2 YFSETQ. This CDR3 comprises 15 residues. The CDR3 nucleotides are TGCACCAGCAGCTCGGACCGGGTACAGATCAATGAGCAGTTCTTC. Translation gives CTSSSDRVQINEQFF.

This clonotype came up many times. In DNA, the CDR3 is TGCAGCGTTGAAGGGGCAGACAATGAGCAGTTCTTC. Its translation is CSVEGADNEQFF. The V gene is TRBV29-1, the J gene TRBJ2-1; D not resolved. Germline V CDR1 and CDR2: SQVTM, ANQGSEA. This CDR3 has 12 amino acids. V shed 1 base and J shed 5 bases, with 6 bases lying between them.

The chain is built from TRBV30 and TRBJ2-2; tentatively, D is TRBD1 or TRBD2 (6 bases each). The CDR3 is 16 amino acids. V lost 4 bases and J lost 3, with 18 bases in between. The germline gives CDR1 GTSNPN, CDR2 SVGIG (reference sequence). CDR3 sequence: CAWKGPGAEHTGELFF. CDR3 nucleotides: TGTGCCTGGAAGGGTCCGGGGGCCGAGCACACCGGGGAGCTGTTTTTT. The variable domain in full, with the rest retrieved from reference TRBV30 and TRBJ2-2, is SQTIHQWPATLVQPVGSPLSLECTVEGTSNPNLYWYRQAAGRGLQLLFYSVGIGQISSEVPQNLSASRPQDRQFILSSKKLLLSDSGFYLCAWKGPGAEHTGELFFGEGSRLTVL.

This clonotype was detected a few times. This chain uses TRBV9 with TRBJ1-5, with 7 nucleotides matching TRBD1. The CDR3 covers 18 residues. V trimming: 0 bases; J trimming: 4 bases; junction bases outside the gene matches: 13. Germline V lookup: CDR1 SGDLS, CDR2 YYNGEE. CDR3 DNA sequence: TGTGCCAGCAGCGTAGCCTTTCACAGGGGAGGGGGTAATCAGCCCCAGCATTTT. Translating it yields CASSVAFHRGGGNQPQHF. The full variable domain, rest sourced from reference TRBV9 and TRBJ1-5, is DSGVTQTPKHLITATGQRVTLRCSPRSGDLSVYWYQQSLDQGLQFLIQYYNGEERAKGNILERFSAQQFPDLHSELNLSSLELGDSALYFCASSVAFHRGGGNQPQHFGDGTRLSIL.

CDR3 region: CASSEAALTQYF. CDR3 in DNA: TGTGCCAGCAGTGAAGCCGCCCTAACCCAGTACTTC. This rearrangement joins TRBV6-1 to TRBJ2-5, with D hard to call. Germline CDR1 reads MNHNS; CDR2 reads SASEGT. This CDR3 is 12 amino acids long. V shed 0 bases and J shed 8 bases, with 7 bases lying between them.

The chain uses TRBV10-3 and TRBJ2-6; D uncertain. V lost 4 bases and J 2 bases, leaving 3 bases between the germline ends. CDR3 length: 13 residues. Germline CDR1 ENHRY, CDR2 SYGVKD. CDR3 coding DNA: TGTGCCATCAGTGGGGCTGGGGCCAACGTCCTGACTTTC. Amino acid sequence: CAISGAGANVLTF.

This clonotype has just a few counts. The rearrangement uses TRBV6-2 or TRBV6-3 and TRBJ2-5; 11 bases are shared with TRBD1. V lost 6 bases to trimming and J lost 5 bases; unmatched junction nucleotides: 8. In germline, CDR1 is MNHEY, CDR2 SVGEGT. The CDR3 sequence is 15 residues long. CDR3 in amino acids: CASRYGTGGIETQYF. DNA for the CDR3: TGTGCCAGCAGATACGGGACAGGGGGGATTGAGACCCAGTACTTC.

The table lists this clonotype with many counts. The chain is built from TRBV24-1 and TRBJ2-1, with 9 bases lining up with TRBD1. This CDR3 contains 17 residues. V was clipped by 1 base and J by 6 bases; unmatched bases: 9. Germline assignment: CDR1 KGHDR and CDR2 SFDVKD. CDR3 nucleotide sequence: TGTGCCACCAGTGATTTCATCGGGACAGGGTCCCTCAATGAGCAGTTCTTC. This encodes CATSDFIGTGSLNEQFF.